A selection of T cell receptor beta chains follows, all from one sample in a study of blood T cell repertoires in COVID-19. Only in-frame clones appear in the TCRdb table, and some are missing; sequencing was by immunoSEQ multiplex PCR. The sample shows 110,000 to 150,000 clones, 85% to 90% of them seen only once. The specimen sequenced was peripheral blood. The origin of the receptors is a human donor in a cohort sampled during active COVID-19. Both conserved end residues are part of each CDR3. D genes are given only for firm matches. Clone sizes are given selectively: once, few, many, or a class where the clone is expanded.

clone size	J gene	V gene	D gene	CDR3 protein	CDR3 DNA
once	TRBJ2-2	TRBV3-1/TRBV3-2	.	CASSQEGMRGTGELFF	TGTGCCAGCAGCCAAGAAGGGATGCGGGGCACCGGGGAGCTGTTTTTT
.	TRBJ2-3	TRBV7-2	TRBD2	CASSLGLAGSTDTQYF	TGTGCCAGCAGCTTAGGACTAGCGGGAAGCACAGATACGCAGTATTTT
once	TRBJ1-2	TRBV3-1/TRBV3-2	.	CASSHSSTDYGYTF	TGTGCCAGCAGCCATTCAAGCACAGACTATGGCTACACCTTC
.	TRBJ2-1	TRBV5-1	.	CASSLDGLGYNEQFF	TGCGCCAGCAGCTTGGACGGACTGGGCTACAATGAGCAGTTCTTC
few	TRBJ1-3	TRBV10-2	.	CASSGAGEGRRNTIYF	TGCGCCAGCAGTGGAGCGGGTGAGGGCAGGAGAAACACCATATATTTT
.	TRBJ2-3	TRBV6-1	.	CASSEAPGGGTDTQYF	TGTGCCAGCAGTGAAGCGCCCGGGGGAGGCACAGATACGCAGTATTTT
.	TRBJ2-3	TRBV11-3	.	CASSLGGGTDTQYF	TGTGCCAGCAGCTTAGGGGGGGGCACAGATACGCAGTATTTT
.	TRBJ1-3	TRBV7-9	.	CASSFGQDTIYF	TGTGCCAGCAGCTTCGGTCAGGACACCATATATTTT
.	TRBJ2-2	TRBV19	TRBD1	CASSTMTGGSGELFF	TGTGCCAGTAGTACTATGACAGGGGGGTCCGGGGAGCTGTTTTTT
.	TRBJ1-6	TRBV7-2	TRBD1	CASSLVRDRNSPLHF	TGTGCCAGCAGCTTAGTACGGGACAGGAATTCACCCCTCCACTTT
.	TRBJ2-5	TRBV5-1	.	CASSQRGRGLFLTQYF	TGCGCCAGCAGCCAGCGGGGCAGGGGGCTGTTTTTAACCCAGTACTTC
few	TRBJ1-1	TRBV28	.	CASSLTGGAEAFF	TGTGCCAGCAGTTTAACGGGGGGGGCTGAAGCTTTCTTT
.	TRBJ1-1	TRBV5-1	.	CASSPDRTEAFF	TGCGCCAGCAGCCCAGACAGGACGGAAGCTTTCTTT
.	TRBJ2-7	TRBV18	.	CASSRGRYEQYF	TGTGCCAGCTCCCGTGGGCGCTACGAGCAGTACTTC
.	TRBJ2-7	TRBV13	TRBD1	CASSRDRGHYEQYF	TGTGCCAGCAGCCGAGACAGGGGCCACTACGAGCAGTACTTC
.	TRBJ1-1	TRBV9	.	CASSVDPQNTEAFF	TGTGCCAGCAGCGTAGACCCACAGAACACTGAAGCTTTCTTT
.	TRBJ1-2	TRBV4-2	TRBD1	CASSQDDSTGGANYGYTF	TGTGCCAGCAGCCAAGATGATTCGACAGGGGGCGCGAACTATGGCTACACCTTC
.	TRBJ2-7	TRBV28	TRBD1	CASSPQTGRQYF	TGTGCCAGCAGTCCTCAGACAGGGCGCCAGTACTTC
.	TRBJ2-3	TRBV4-1	TRBD1	CASTPLGDRGSDTQYF	TGCGCCAGCACCCCTCTGGGGGACAGGGGGTCAGATACGCAGTATTTT
few	TRBJ2-1	TRBV27	TRBD1	CASSLIQGVSNEQFF	TGTGCCAGCAGTTTGATACAGGGGGTTTCGAATGAGCAGTTCTTC
.	TRBJ2-7	TRBV18	TRBD2	CASSLPSGSRYEQYF	TGTGCCAGCTCACTACCCAGCGGGAGTAGGTACGAGCAGTACTTC
.	TRBJ2-7	TRBV5-4	TRBD1	CASSLGDRVHEQYF	TGTGCCAGCAGCTTGGGGGACAGGGTCCACGAGCAGTACTTC
.	TRBJ1-1	TRBV9	.	CASSVAGGHTEAFF	TGTGCCAGCAGCGTAGCCGGGGGTCACACTGAAGCTTTCTTT
once	TRBJ2-1	TRBV18	TRBD2	CASSPPGGVGDEQFF	TGTGCCAGCTCACCACCCGGGGGGGTCGGGGATGAGCAGTTCTTC
.	TRBJ2-6	TRBV14	.	CASSETGANVLTF	TGTGCCAGCAGCGAGACTGGGGCCAACGTCCTGACTTTC
.	TRBJ1-2	TRBV5-1	.	CASSLPKGGASYGYTF	TGCGCCAGCAGCTTACCAAAGGGGGGGGCGTCCTATGGCTACACCTTC
.	TRBJ2-2	TRBV11-1	TRBD2	CASSLTSGNTGELFF	TGTGCCAGCAGCTTGACTAGCGGAAACACCGGGGAGCTGTTTTTT
.	TRBJ2-1	TRBV2	.	CASSLQGRSYNEQFF	TGTGCCAGCAGTCTACAGGGAAGGAGCTACAATGAGCAGTTCTTC
.	TRBJ1-1	TRBV27	TRBD1	CASSLFHRDSNMNTEAFF	TGTGCCAGCAGTTTATTCCACCGGGACAGCAACATGAACACTGAAGCTTTCTTT
.	TRBJ1-1	TRBV7-2	.	CASSLQGPSNTEAFF	TGTGCCAGCAGCTTGCAGGGGCCCTCGAACACTGAAGCTTTCTTT
.	TRBJ2-7	TRBV9	.	CASSAIKTGYYEQYF	TGTGCCAGCAGCGCTATCAAGACAGGTTACTACGAGCAGTACTTC
once	TRBJ2-1	TRBV30	TRBD2	CAWSVEAGAPSYNEQFF	TGTGCCTGGAGTGTAGAAGCGGGAGCCCCCTCCTACAATGAGCAGTTCTTC
.	TRBJ2-5	TRBV3-1/TRBV3-2	TRBD2	CASSQDMTSGETQYF	TGTGCCAGCAGCCAAGATATGACTAGCGGGGAGACCCAGTACTTC
.	TRBJ2-5	TRBV27	.	CASSLSVGRGETQYF	TGTGCCAGCAGTTTATCGGTAGGAAGGGGAGAGACCCAGTACTTC
.	TRBJ1-6	TRBV7-8	.	CASRGPRNSPLHF	TGTGCCAGCAGGGGGCCTAGGAATTCACCCCTCCACTTT
.	TRBJ1-1	TRBV5-6	.	CASSVGVGTTEAFF	TGTGCCAGCAGCGTAGGGGTCGGGACAACTGAAGCTTTCTTT
.	TRBJ2-5	TRBV7-2	.	CASSSYTEETQYF	TGTGCCAGCAGCTCCTACACAGAAGAGACCCAGTACTTC
.	TRBJ2-1	TRBV24-1	TRBD1	CAASGDSHPNEQFF	TGTGCCGCTTCCGGGGACAGCCACCCCAATGAGCAGTTCTTC
few	TRBJ2-5	TRBV4-1	.	CASSQDRGSRETQYF	TGCGCCAGCAGCCAAGACAGGGGTTCGCGTGAGACCCAGTACTTC
.	TRBJ2-1	TRBV24-1	TRBD1	CATSDPGQGSYNEQFF	TGTGCCACCAGTGACCCCGGACAGGGCTCCTACAATGAGCAGTTCTTC
.	TRBJ1-4	TRBV19	.	CASSSPGYEKLFF	TGTGCCAGTAGTAGTCCGGGATATGAAAAACTGTTTTTT